This TCR beta chain was retrieved from a study of radiation and T cells in renal cell carcinoma. The wider study: Nephrectomy followed 15 Gy stereotactic body radiation by 4 weeks. The study, taken as a whole, reports: No pretreatment tumor biopsies were available for baseline clonotypes. Top tumor clonotypes rose in blood 2 weeks post-radiation, then contracted.

The assay was immunoSEQ multiplex PCR, and TCRdb's table has in-frame clones only and misses some. The sample carries 100,000 to 150,000 clones, 88% recorded once. Stated time point: blood 2 weeks post-SBRT. Noted treatment: 15 Gy SBRT to primary tumor, nephrectomy 4 weeks later. Blood was sampled at baseline, 2 weeks and 4 weeks after SBRT. Remarks on this clone: No antigen is known for it.

Trimming removed 6 bases at V and 3 bases at J, with 12 bases between. Per germline, CDR1 MNHEY and CDR2 SMNVEV (reference sequence). The CDR3 runs to 14 residues. Sample: blood, taken from a patient whose treatment included radiotherapy and nephrectomy. The receptor was derived from a woman aged 70-85 years with renal cell carcinoma. The chain combines TRBV27 with TRBJ1-5; tentative D call: TRBD1 (6 bases). The CDR3: CASRYTGNNQPQHF. The CDR3 DNA is TGTGCCAGCAGGTACACAGGGAACAATCAGCCCCAGCATTTT.